The present entry profiles one TCR beta chain with its context. The antigen is not known. This entry belongs to a study of PD-1 blockade in classical Hodgkin lymphoma. Study-level results: Individuals who commenced nivolumab within less than 1 year of ASCT were excluded. Healthy donors reportedly exceeded newly diagnosed patients in baseline TCR diversity. The baseline diversity of complete responders showed similarity to that of newly diagnosed patients. The study found that TCR diversity rose significantly by C4D1 in CD4+ but not CD8+ cells.

The V end lost 3 bases, the J end lost 3 bases, and 19 bases lay between the germline ends. This CDR3 is built from 17 residues. CDR1 SGHRS and CDR2 YFSETQ come from the germline V gene. Profiled with immunoSEQ multiplex PCR; TCRdb holds only in-frame clones, not every one. Of about 13,000 clones in the sample, 80% to 85% are singletons; the top ten hold 25%. Exposure to brentuximab vedotin varied, and each patient had relapsed following autologous stem cell transplantation. This clonotype was obtained from a human donor with classical Hodgkin lymphoma. The specimen was peripheral blood mononuclear cells (PBMCs), collected at baseline. The chain joins TRBV5-1 to TRBJ1-3, with a weak D call TRBD1 (6 bases). CDR3 coding DNA: TGCGCCAGCAGCTCTCCCGACGGGGGGCTGAGTGGAAACACCATATATTTT. This translates into CASSSPDGGLSGNTIYF.